This paragraph reports one T cell receptor (beta chain). J was trimmed by 2 bases and V by 4 bases; bases with no gene match: 6. CDR3 size: 15 residues. Germline V lookup: CDR1 SGDLS, CDR2 YYNGEE. Using immunoSEQ multiplex PCR, the repertoire was profiled, and TCRdb retains in-frame clones only, with some absent. This table has over 45,000 clones, about 67% appearing once. The sample belongs to a study of T cell clones after liver transplantation. The chain combines TRBV9 with TRBJ1-3; 7 nucleotides line up with TRBD1. Sequenced material: CD4+ T cells from blood, taken 54 months after liver transplant. This sequence originates from a human patient who received a liver transplant. Part of the T cells may come from the graft donor. CDR3 sequence (DNA): TGTGCCAGCAGCACGGAGGGGACAGCTGGAAACACCATATATTTT. Translated, it gives CASSTEGTAGNTIYF.